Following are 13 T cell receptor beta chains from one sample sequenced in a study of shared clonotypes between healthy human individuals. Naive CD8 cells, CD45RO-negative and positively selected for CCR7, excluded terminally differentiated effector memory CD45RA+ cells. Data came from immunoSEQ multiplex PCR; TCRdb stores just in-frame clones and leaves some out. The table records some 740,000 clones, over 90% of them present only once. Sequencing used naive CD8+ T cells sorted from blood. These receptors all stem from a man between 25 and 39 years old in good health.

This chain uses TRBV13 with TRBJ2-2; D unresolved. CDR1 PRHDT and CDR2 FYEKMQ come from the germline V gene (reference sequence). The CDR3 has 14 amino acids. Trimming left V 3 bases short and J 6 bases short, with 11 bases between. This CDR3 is CASSFGLIAGELFF. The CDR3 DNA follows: TGTGCCAGCAGCTTCGGGCTCATTGCCGGGGAGCTGTTTTTT.

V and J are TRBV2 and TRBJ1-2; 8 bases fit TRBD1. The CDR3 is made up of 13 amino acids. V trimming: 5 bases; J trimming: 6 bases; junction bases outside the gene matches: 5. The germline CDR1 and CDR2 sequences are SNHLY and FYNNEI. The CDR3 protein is CASSRTGQDGYTF. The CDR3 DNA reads TGTGCCAGCAGTAGGACAGGGCAGGATGGCTACACCTTC.

CDR3 sequence (DNA): TGTGCCAGCAGTCCCGGGGGAGCGGGACGAGACTACGAGCAGTACTTC. Translated, it gives CASSPGGAGRDYEQYF. The chain uses TRBV28 and TRBJ2-7; 7 bases align to TRBD2. CDR1 MDHEN and CDR2 SYDVKM come from the germline V gene. This CDR3 contains 16 residues. J was trimmed by 3 bases and V by 5 bases; bases with no gene match: 13.

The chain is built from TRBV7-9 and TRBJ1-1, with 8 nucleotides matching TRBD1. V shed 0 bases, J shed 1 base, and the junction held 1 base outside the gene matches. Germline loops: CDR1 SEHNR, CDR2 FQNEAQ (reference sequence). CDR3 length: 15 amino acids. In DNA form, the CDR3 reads TGTGCCAGCAGCTTAGCCGGACAGGGGAACACTGAAGCTTTCTTT. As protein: CASSLAGQGNTEAFF.

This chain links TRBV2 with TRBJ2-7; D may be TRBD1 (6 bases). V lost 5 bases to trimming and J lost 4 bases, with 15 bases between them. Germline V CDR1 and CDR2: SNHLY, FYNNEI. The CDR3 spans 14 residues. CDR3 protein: CASSSRDKIYEQYF. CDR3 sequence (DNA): TGTGCCAGCAGTTCCCGGGACAAAATTTACGAGCAGTACTTC.

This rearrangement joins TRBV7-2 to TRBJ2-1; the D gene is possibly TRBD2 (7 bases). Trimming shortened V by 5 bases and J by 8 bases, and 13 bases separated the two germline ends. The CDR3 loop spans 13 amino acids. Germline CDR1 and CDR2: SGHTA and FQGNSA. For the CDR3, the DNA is TGTGCCAGCAGCCCCGGGGGGCTACATGAGCAGTTCTTC. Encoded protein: CASSPGGLHEQFF.

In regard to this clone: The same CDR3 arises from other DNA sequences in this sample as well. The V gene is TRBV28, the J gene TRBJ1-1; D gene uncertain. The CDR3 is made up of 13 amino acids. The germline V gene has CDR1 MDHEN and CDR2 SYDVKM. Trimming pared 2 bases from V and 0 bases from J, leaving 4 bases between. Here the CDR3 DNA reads TGTGCCAGCAGTTTAGGAATGAACACTGAAGCTTTCTTT. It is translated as CASSLGMNTEAFF.

CDR3: CASSLKLDREHTEAFF. The CDR3 nucleotides read TGTGCCAGCAGTTTAAAACTGGACAGGGAGCACACTGAAGCTTTCTTT. This rearrangement joins TRBV28 to TRBJ1-1, with 8 bases identical to TRBD1. There are 16 residues in the CDR3. The trim removed 2 bases at V and 3 bases at J, leaving 8 bases unmatched. Germline V gene lookup returns CDR1 MDHEN and CDR2 SYDVKM.

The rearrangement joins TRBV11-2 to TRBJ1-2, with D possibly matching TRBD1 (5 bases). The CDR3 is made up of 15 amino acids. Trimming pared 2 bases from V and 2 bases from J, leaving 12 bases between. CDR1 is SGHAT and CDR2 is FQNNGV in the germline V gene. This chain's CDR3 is CASSLWGEANYGYTF. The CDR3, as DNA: TGTGCCAGCAGCTTATGGGGGGAAGCGAACTATGGCTACACCTTC.

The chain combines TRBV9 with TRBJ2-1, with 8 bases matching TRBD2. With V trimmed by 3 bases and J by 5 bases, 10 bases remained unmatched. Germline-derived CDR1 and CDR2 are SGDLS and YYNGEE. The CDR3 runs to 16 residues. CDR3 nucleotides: TGTGCCAGCAGCGAGCCCCCGGGACTAGGTAACAATGAGCAGTTCTTC. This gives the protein CASSEPPGLGNNEQFF.

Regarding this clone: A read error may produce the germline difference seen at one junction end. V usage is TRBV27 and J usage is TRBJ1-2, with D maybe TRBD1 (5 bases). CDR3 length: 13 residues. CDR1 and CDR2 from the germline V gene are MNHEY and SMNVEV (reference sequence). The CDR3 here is CASSLSRTTGYTF. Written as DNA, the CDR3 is TGTGCCAGCAGTCTATCCCGGACAACTGGCTACACCTTC.

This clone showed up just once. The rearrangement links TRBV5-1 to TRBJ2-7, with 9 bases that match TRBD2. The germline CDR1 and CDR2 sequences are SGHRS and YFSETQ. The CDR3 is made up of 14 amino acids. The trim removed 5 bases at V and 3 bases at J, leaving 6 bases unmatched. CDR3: CASRGSGSYYEQYF. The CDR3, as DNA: TGCGCCAGCAGGGGTAGCGGGAGCTACTACGAGCAGTACTTC.

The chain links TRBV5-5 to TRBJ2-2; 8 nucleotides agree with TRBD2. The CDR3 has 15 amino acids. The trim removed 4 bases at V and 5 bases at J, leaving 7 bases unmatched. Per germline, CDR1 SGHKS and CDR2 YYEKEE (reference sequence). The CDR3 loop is CASSLRLARTGELFF. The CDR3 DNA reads TGTGCCAGCAGCCTGCGACTAGCGAGGACCGGGGAGCTGTTTTTT.